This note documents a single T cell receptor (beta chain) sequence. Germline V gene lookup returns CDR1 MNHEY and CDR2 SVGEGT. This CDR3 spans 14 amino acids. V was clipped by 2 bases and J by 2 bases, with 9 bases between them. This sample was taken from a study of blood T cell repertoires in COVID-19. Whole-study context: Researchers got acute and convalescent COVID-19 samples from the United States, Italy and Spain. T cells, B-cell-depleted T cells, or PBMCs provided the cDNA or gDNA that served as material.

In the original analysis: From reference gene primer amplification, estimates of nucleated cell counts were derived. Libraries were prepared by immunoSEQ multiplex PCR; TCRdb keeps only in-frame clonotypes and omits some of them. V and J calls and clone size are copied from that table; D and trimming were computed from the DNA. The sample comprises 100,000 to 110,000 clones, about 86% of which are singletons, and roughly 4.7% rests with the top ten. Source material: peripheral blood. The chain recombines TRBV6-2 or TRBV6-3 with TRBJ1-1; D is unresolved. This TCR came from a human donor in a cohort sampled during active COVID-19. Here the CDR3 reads CASSYLTPNTEAFF. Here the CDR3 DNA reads TGTGCCAGCAGTTACCTGACACCAAACACTGAAGCTTTCTTT.